Below, 17 T cell receptor beta chains from the same sample are listed, as sequenced in a study of T-cell memory formation after mild COVID-19. TCRdb re-called the 5' RACE reads with MiXCR, one entry per CDR3 protein. Among 540,000 or so distinct CDR3 sequences listed, roughly 22% were seen once. The specimen sequenced was PBMCs or a T cell subset sorted from them (not recorded which). Receptors originate from an adult woman who had mild COVID-19 (a few samples of this study predate the infection). Cell type and time point are not known.

This clonotype was counted a few times. The V call is TRBV7-2, the J call TRBJ2-1; D possibly matches TRBD1 or TRBD2 (6 bases each). Between the trimmed V and J ends, which lost 3 bases and 8 bases, there was a span of 17 bases. The CDR3 totals 15 residues. The germline gives CDR1 SGHTA, CDR2 FQGNSA. The CDR3 spells CASSFGGGRRDEQFF. As DNA, the CDR3 is TGTGCCAGCAGCTTTGGTGGGGGGCGTCGTGATGAGCAGTTCTTC.

The J gene is TRBJ1-2, the V gene TRBV7-8, with unresolved D. The CDR3 has 13 amino acids. Between the trimmed V and J ends, which lost 5 bases and 4 bases, there was a span of 11 bases. Germline V gives CDR1 SGHVS, CDR2 FQNEAQ. CDR3 sequence: CASSRGFGYGYTF. In DNA form, the CDR3 reads TGTGCCAGCAGCCGAGGGTTCGGCTATGGCTACACCTTC.

This chain joins TRBV12-3 or TRBV12-4 and TRBJ2-5, with TRBD2 matching over 8 bases. The length of the CDR3 is 14 residues. The J segment lost 7 bases and the V segment lost 7 bases, leaving 11 bases of the junction unmatched. The CDR3 loop is CASNPGGDWGTQYF. For the CDR3, the DNA is TGTGCCAGCAATCCGGGGGGGGACTGGGGGACCCAGTACTTC.

This chain joins TRBV7-6 and TRBJ2-1, with a tentative D call TRBD2 (6 bases). Germline lookup yields CDR1 SGHVS and CDR2 FNYEAQ. The CDR3 totals 17 residues. Trimming cost V 2 bases and J 10 bases, with 24 bases left between them. The CDR3 reads CASSLNPPLEGGVEQFF. DNA of the CDR3: TGTGCCAGCAGCTTAAACCCCCCACTAGAAGGCGGGGTGGAGCAGTTCTTC.

The rearrangement uses TRBV12-3 or TRBV12-4 and TRBJ1-2; TRBD1 agrees at 7 bases. This CDR3 region has 14 residues. The V and J ends lost 3 bases and 4 bases, in that order; junction bases with no gene match: 5. This CDR3 reads CASSFPGTAYGYTF. The CDR3 DNA is TGTGCCAGCAGTTTCCCCGGGACAGCCTATGGCTACACCTTC.

This clonotype has only a few counts. The gene calls are TRBV6-2 or TRBV6-3 and TRBJ2-1; D uncertain. The CDR3 length is 13 residues. Germline V gives CDR1 MNHEY, CDR2 SVGEGT. With 0 bases removed from V and 8 bases from J, the gap between germline ends came to 8 bases. The DNA for the CDR3 is TGTGCCAGCAGTTACTCGTTGGGCTATGAGCAGTTCTTC. It encodes CASSYSLGYEQFF.

This clonotype showed up just a few times. V and J are TRBV6-2 or TRBV6-3 and TRBJ1-3; no reliable D call. Per the germline V gene, CDR1 is MNHEY and CDR2 is SVGEGT. V lost 2 bases and J lost 3, with 14 bases in between. This CDR3 has 16 residues. The CDR3 sequence: CASSYAPGTRGNTIYF. The CDR3 coding sequence is TGTGCCAGCAGTTACGCCCCGGGAACCCGTGGAAACACCATATATTTT.

In its sample, this clonotype was seen a few times. The V call is TRBV6-5, the J call TRBJ2-3; either TRBD1 or TRBD2 may supply D (6 bases each). Germline loops: CDR1 MNHEY, CDR2 SVGAGI. The CDR3 has 17 residues. V was clipped by 7 bases and J by 0 bases, with 20 bases between them. The DNA for the CDR3 is TGTGCCAGCACCCCTGGGGGGCTAGCGTTTAGCACAGATACGCAGTATTTT. It yields the protein CASTPGGLAFSTDTQYF.

This clonotype was seen only a few times. The V and J genes are TRBV15 and TRBJ1-1; 8 bases are shared with TRBD1. CDR3 length: 14 residues. J gave up 3 bases and V 7 bases, and 7 bases lay outside the gene matches. Germline V gene data show CDR1 as LNHNV and CDR2 as YYDKDF (reference sequence). Written as DNA, the CDR3 is TGTGCCACCACCTCACAGGGGGGCGACACTGAAGCTTTCTTT. Protein: CATTSQGGDTEAFF.

The chain couples TRBV5-6 to TRBJ2-7, with D possibly TRBD2 on 7 matching bases. The CDR3 is made up of 12 amino acids. The germline V gene encodes CDR1 SGHDT and CDR2 YYEEEE. V lost 2 bases and J 6 bases, leaving 9 bases between the germline ends. The CDR3, as DNA: TGTGCCAGCAGCTTTCGGGGGGCCGAGCAGTACTTC. It codes for CASSFRGAEQYF.

The rearrangement links TRBV27 to TRBJ2-1, with TRBD2 matching over 8 bases. The CDR3 covers 17 residues. CDR1 and CDR2 from the germline V gene are MNHEY and SMNVEV (reference sequence). V was pared by 5 bases and J by 7 bases, with 16 bases of the junction left unmatched. The CDR3 nucleotides read TGTGCCAGCAGTCCCGGGGATTTCGGGGGGGCCTTTAATGAGCAGTTCTTC. It codes for CASSPGDFGGAFNEQFF.

J is TRBJ2-7 and V is TRBV9; 11 bases match TRBD1. The germline V gene encodes CDR1 SGDLS and CDR2 YYNGEE. CDR3 size: 16 residues. Trimming took 0 bases from V and 2 from J; bases not matched to a gene: 4. The CDR3 here is CASSVDGTGGPYEQYF. CDR3 in DNA: TGTGCCAGCAGCGTAGATGGGACAGGGGGACCCTACGAGCAGTACTTC.

V gene TRBV6-5 combines with J gene TRBJ1-2, with D hard to call. Germline lookup yields CDR1 MNHEY and CDR2 SVGAGI. V was pared by 5 bases and J by 7 bases, with 17 bases between. The CDR3 runs 14 residues. CDR3 protein: CASSPEPPTVGYTF. For the CDR3, the DNA is TGTGCCAGCAGTCCCGAGCCACCGACGGTTGGCTACACCTTC.

The chain has TRBV20-1 and TRBJ1-1; TRBD1 matches 7 bases. The CDR3 sequence is 16 residues long. Germline-derived CDR1 and CDR2 are DFQATT and SNEGSKA (reference sequence). V shed 3 bases and J 1 base; nucleotides not matched to a gene: 11. CDR3 DNA: TGCAGTGCTAGGGGGGGGGGGACAGCCCCGAACACTGAAGCTTTCTTT. It encodes CSARGGGTAPNTEAFF.

In this sample, this clonotype turned up a few times. This chain links TRBV15 with TRBJ1-1; D ambiguous. Germline CDR1 and CDR2: LNHNV and YYDKDF (reference sequence). V was shortened by 6 bases and J by 5 bases, with 19 bases between the two germline ends. The CDR3 runs to 15 residues. The CDR3 region has the DNA TGTGCCACCAGAGACATTTTGGACCCGGGGACTGAAGCTTTCTTT. This codes for CATRDILDPGTEAFF.

This clonotype showed up just a few times. This chain uses TRBV24-1 with TRBJ2-1, with D possibly TRBD1 on 5 matching bases. V was pared by 3 bases and J by 6 bases, with 14 bases between. CDR1 and CDR2 from the germline V gene are KGHDR and SFDVKD. This CDR3 region has 15 residues. This chain's CDR3 is CATSDGQGGSNEQFF. Written as DNA, the CDR3 is TGTGCCACCAGTGATGGGCAGGGTGGTTCCAATGAGCAGTTCTTC.

The V and J genes are TRBV4-2 and TRBJ2-7; TRBD2 agrees at 10 bases. This CDR3 is built from 16 residues. J gave up 3 bases and V 0 bases, and 5 bases lay outside the gene matches. CDR1 and CDR2 from the germline V gene are LGHNA and YNFKEQ. The CDR3: CASSQELASGSYEQYF. CDR3 bases: TGTGCCAGCAGCCAAGAGCTGGCTAGCGGGAGCTACGAGCAGTACTTC.